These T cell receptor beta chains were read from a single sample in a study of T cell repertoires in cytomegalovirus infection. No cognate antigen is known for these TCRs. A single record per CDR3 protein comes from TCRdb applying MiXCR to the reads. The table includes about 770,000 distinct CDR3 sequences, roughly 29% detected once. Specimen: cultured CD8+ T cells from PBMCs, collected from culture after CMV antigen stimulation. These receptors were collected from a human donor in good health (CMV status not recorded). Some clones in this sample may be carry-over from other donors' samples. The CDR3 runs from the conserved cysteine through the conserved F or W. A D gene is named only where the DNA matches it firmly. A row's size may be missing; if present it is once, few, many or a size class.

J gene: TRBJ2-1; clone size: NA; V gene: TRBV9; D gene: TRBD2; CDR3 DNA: TGTGCCAGCAGCGTAGTTAGCGGGGGGACCAATGAGCAGTTCTTC; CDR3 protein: CASSVVSGGTNEQFF
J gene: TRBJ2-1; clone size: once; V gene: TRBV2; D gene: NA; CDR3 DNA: TGTGCCAGCAGTCTAGCCCCCCGAGAACATGAGCAGTTCTTC; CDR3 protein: CASSLAPREHEQFF
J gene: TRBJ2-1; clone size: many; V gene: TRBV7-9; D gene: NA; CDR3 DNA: TGTGCCAGCAGTATGAGCAATGAGCAGTTCTTC; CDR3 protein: CASSMSNEQFF
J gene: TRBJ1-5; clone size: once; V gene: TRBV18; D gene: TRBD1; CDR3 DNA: TGTGCCAGCTCACCCTCCACAGGGGTGATTGGCGGCAATCAGCCCCAGCATTTT; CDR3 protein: CASSPSTGVIGGNQPQHF
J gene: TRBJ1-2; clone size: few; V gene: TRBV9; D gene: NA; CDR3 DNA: TGTGCCAGCAGCGTAGAACAGGGTTATGGCTACACCTTC; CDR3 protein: CASSVEQGYGYTF
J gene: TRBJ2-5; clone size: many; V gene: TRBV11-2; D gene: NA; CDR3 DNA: TGTGCCAGCAGCTTAGTGGGGGGGGCCTTAGAGACCCAGTACTTC; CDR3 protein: CASSLVGGALETQYF
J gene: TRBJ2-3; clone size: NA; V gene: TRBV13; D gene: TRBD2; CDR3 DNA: TGTGCCAGCAGCTTAGGACCCAGCGGGGATTCTGGTTCGCAGTATTTT; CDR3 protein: CASSLGPSGDSGSQYF
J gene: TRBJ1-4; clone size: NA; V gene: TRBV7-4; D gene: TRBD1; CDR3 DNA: TGTGCCAGCAGTCTTGACAGGGTTGCAACTAATGAAAAACTGTTTTTT; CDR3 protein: CASSLDRVATNEKLFF
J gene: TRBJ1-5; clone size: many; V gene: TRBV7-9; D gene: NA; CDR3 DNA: TGTGCCAGCAGCCTGGTCCTGCGGGAAGGTAGCAATCAGCCCCAGCATTTT; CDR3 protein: CASSLVLREGSNQPQHF
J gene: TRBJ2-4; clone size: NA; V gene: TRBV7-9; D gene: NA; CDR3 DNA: TGTGCCAGCAGCTTAGCGCTAGCAACGACCAAAAACATTCAGTACTTC; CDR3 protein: CASSLALATTKNIQYF
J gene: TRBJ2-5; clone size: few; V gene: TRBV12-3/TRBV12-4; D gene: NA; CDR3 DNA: TGTGCCAGCAGGCCCCACAGCAGCACCCAAGAGACCCAGTACTTC; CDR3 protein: CASRPHSSTQETQYF
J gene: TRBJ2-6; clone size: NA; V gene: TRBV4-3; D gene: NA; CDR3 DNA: TGCGCCAGCAGCCAAGATACTACGGGGACCCCCTCTGGGGCCAACGTCCTGACTTTC; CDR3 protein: CASSQDTTGTPSGANVLTF